These 9 T cell receptor beta chains share one sample of origin, sequenced in a study of blood T cell repertoires in COVID-19. The repertoire was sequenced with immunoSEQ multiplex PCR; TCRdb's copy has only in-frame clones and lacks some. Of approximately 450,000 clones in the sample, approximately 90% are singletons; the top ten hold around 4.5%. The specimen sequenced was peripheral blood. These receptors came from a woman aged 25-40 years with acute or convalescent COVID-19.

The chain links TRBV19 to TRBJ2-7; tentatively, D is TRBD2 (6 bases). The germline V and J ends were trimmed by 5 bases and 2 bases, with 10 bases remaining between them. From germline, CDR1 is LNHDA and CDR2 SQIVND (reference sequence). The CDR3 length is 13 residues. CDR3 DNA: TGTGCCAGTAGTGAAACGGGAGCCTACGAGCAGTACTTC. This sequence encodes CASSETGAYEQYF.

The rearrangement links TRBV2 to TRBJ2-2; TRBD1 matches 7 bases. This CDR3 comprises 14 residues. V lost 6 bases and J lost 2; bases outside the gene matches: 3. CDR1 is SNHLY, CDR2 FYNNEI, per germline. The CDR3 loop reads CASRWDSNTGELFF. In DNA form, the CDR3 reads TGTGCCAGCAGGTGGGACAGCAACACCGGGGAGCTGTTTTTT. Together with reference TRBV2 and TRBJ2-2, the CDR3 gives the full variable domain: EPEVTQTPSHQVTQMGQEVILRCVPISNHLYFYWYRQILGQKVEFLVSFYNNEISEKSEIFDDQFSVERPDGSNFTLKIRSTKLEDSAMYFCASRWDSNTGELFFGEGSRLTVL.

Here the CDR3 reads CASRKNRTFRSNQPQHF. CDR3 coding DNA: TGTGCCAGCAGAAAAAACAGGACATTCCGAAGCAATCAGCCCCAGCATTTT. The chain recombines TRBV2 with TRBJ1-5, with a possible D match to TRBD1 (5 bases). Trimming took 6 bases from V and 1 from J, leaving 19 bases between them. CDR1 SNHLY and CDR2 FYNNEI come from the germline V gene. The CDR3 loop spans 17 amino acids.

V gene TRBV28 combines with J gene TRBJ2-3; maybe TRBD2 (6 bases). CDR1 is MDHEN and CDR2 is SYDVKM in the germline V gene. The CDR3 length is 15 residues. V lost 0 bases, J lost 7 bases, and 14 bases lay in between. The CDR3 region has the DNA TGTGCCAGCAGTTTATGGGGAAAAGGCGGGAATACGCAGTATTTT. Translation gives CASSLWGKGGNTQYF.

The gene calls are TRBV7-8 and TRBJ2-1; 9 nucleotides line up with TRBD2. This CDR3 has 16 amino acids. Germline-derived CDR1 and CDR2 are SGHVS and FQNEAQ. V dropped 2 bases and J dropped 8; count of bases not matched to a gene: 10. CDR3 region: CASSLNGGGASDEQFF. The CDR3 bases are TGTGCCAGCAGCTTAAATGGCGGGGGGGCCAGCGATGAGCAGTTCTTC.

This clone was recorded once. This chain connects TRBV12-3 or TRBV12-4 to TRBJ2-1, with D unclear. V shed 5 bases and J shed 8 bases, with 10 bases lying between them. This CDR3 is 12 amino acids long. CDR3 amino acids: CASSRGRDEQFF. CDR3 DNA sequence: TGTGCCAGCAGTCGAGGCCGGGATGAGCAGTTCTTC.

This clone came up once. The V call is TRBV28, the J call TRBJ2-5; a possible D gene is TRBD2 (6 bases). The CDR3 runs 14 residues. The V gene's germline CDR1 is MDHEN and CDR2 SYDVKM. V was cut by 1 base and J by 2 bases, with 8 bases left in between. The CDR3 sequence is CASSLFRGQETQYF. DNA for the CDR3: TGTGCCAGCAGTTTATTTCGGGGGCAAGAGACCCAGTACTTC.

This chain links TRBV9 with TRBJ1-2; tentatively, D is TRBD1 (5 bases). This CDR3 spans 15 amino acids. Germline V gene sequence: CDR1 SGDLS, CDR2 YYNGEE. V dropped 0 bases and J dropped 6 bases, with 15 bases sitting between them. CDR3 in amino acids: CASSVEGSLTDGYTF. The CDR3 region has the DNA TGTGCCAGCAGCGTAGAGGGATCTCTGACAGATGGCTACACCTTC.

Only one count was recorded for this clone. The CDR3 nucleotides are TGTGCCAGCAGGTCCGGGACAGGGGTATTCGGCTACACCTTC. It encodes CASRSGTGVFGYTF. V usage is TRBV28 and J usage is TRBJ1-2; the match to TRBD1 covers 10 bases. The CDR3 totals 14 residues. The V gene's germline CDR1 is MDHEN and CDR2 SYDVKM. The trim removed 6 bases at V and 8 bases at J, leaving 9 bases unmatched.